This entry describes one T cell receptor beta chain. The antigen remains undetermined. These data are taken from a study of OX40 agonist ivuxolimab in advanced cancers. Overall study context: The eligibility criteria allowed prior anti-PD-1, anti-PD-L1 or anti-CTLA-4 therapy, and about 40% had some. Partial responses were seen in three patients, one with hepatocellular carcinoma and two with cutaneous melanoma.

If patients had autoimmune disease history or systemic immunosuppression, they were excluded. The V gene end was trimmed by 3 bases and the J gene end by 1 base; junction bases not matched to a gene: 2. The CDR3 runs to 14 residues. Germline V gene data show CDR1 as SGHTA and CDR2 as FQGNSA. Study-wide findings and caveats: Expanded peripheral T-cell antigen specificity went undetermined.

Clones were sequenced by immunoSEQ multiplex PCR, and TCRdb holds only the in-frame ones, with some missing. Of around 82,000 clones listed, roughly 88% are singletons. The material was CD4+ or CD8+ T cells sorted from blood, obtained in a trial of the OX40 agonist ivuxolimab. The clonotype originates from an adult with an advanced solid tumor such as melanoma, head and neck, liver or kidney cancer. V usage is TRBV7-2 and J usage is TRBJ1-1, with 7 nucleotides matching TRBD1. The CDR3 DNA reads as TGTGCCAGCAGCTTTGGACAGGCGAACACTGAAGCTTTCTTT. Translating it yields CASSFGQANTEAFF. Full variable domain (outside the CDR3, taken from reference TRBV7-2 and TRBJ1-1): GAGVSQSPSNKVTEKGKDVELRCDPISGHTALYWYRQSLGQGLEFLIYFQGNSAPDKSGLPSDRFSAERTGGSVSTLTIQRTQQEDSAVYLCASSFGQANTEAFFGQGTRLTVV.